This T cell receptor (beta chain) was identified in a study of blood T cell repertoires in COVID-19. Note on this clone: The junction does not match germline at one end; this may be a read error.

Repertoires were generated with immunoSEQ multiplex PCR, while TCRdb's copy carries only in-frame clones and drops some. Among some 360,000 clones, 85% to 90% were seen once, and the ten largest hold 0.85% to 1.3%. The study assigned cohorts using participant-reported clinical history. Before they entered the study, exposed participants had met a COVID-19 case within 2 weeks. The sequence came from a woman younger than 45 who had been exposed to COVID-19. Sequenced input: PBMCs or T cells enriched from blood (not recorded which).

The CDR3 DNA reads as TGTGCCAGCAGCCCCCGCGGCCCTGGGACTGAAGTTTTCTTT. Translation gives CASSPRGPGTEVFF. This chain joins TRBV7-3 and TRBJ1-1, with a possible D match to TRBD1 (5 bases). The CDR3 consists of 14 residues. Germline lookup yields CDR1 SGHTA and CDR2 FQGTGA.